The 5 T cell receptor beta chains in this list originate from one sample, sequenced in a study of vaccination and CD4 T cells after COVID-19. MiXCR was run by TCRdb on the PCR reads, yielding one entry per CDR3 protein. The table has some 21,000 distinct CDR3 sequences, about 57% seen once. The input for sequencing was CD4+ T cells from blood, taken before SARS-CoV-2 vaccination. The receptors here all came from a human donor who had recovered from COVID-19.

The chain links TRBV6-2 or TRBV6-3 to TRBJ2-5; 7 bases fit TRBD1. Germline values: CDR1 MNHEY, CDR2 SVGEGT. The length of the CDR3 is 14 residues. Germline trimming cut 6 bases from V and 5 bases from J; bases unmatched to any gene: 9. The CDR3 region is CASRMTGTLETQYF. CDR3 DNA sequence: TGTGCCAGCAGAATGACAGGGACGCTGGAGACCCAGTACTTC.

This clonotype came up a few times. The J gene is TRBJ2-1, the V gene TRBV7-8; D may be TRBD2 (5 bases). Per the germline V gene, CDR1 is SGHVS and CDR2 is FQNEAQ. This CDR3 is built from 13 residues. Trimming stripped 6 bases from V and 7 bases from J, with 13 bases between. In nucleotides, the CDR3 is TGTGCCAGCAGTCCGAGGGCGGGTAATGAGCAGTTCTTC. This translates into CASSPRAGNEQFF.

The chain is built from TRBV6-5 and TRBJ2-7, with 8 bases that match TRBD2. CDR1 is MNHEY, CDR2 SVGAGI, per germline. This CDR3 has 14 residues. The trim removed 3 bases at V and 9 bases at J, leaving 10 bases unmatched. This CDR3 is CASSYGRGAFVQYF. The CDR3 region has the DNA TGTGCCAGCAGTTATGGGCGGGGGGCCTTCGTGCAGTACTTC.

This chain's CDR3 is CASSSASGTGVHNEQFF. The CDR3 nucleotides read TGTGCCAGCAGCTCGGCCTCTGGGACAGGGGTTCACAATGAGCAGTTCTTC. The genes are TRBV7-8 and TRBJ2-1, with 10 bases aligning to TRBD1. CDR3 length: 17 residues. CDR1 and CDR2 (germline): SGHVS, FQNEAQ. Trimming removed 4 bases from V and 5 bases from J; junction bases left unmatched: 11.

This rearrangement joins TRBV6-5 to TRBJ2-6; D uncertain. Germline V CDR1 and CDR2: MNHEY, SVGAGI. CDR3 length: 14 residues. The V and J ends lost 0 bases and 2 bases respectively, with 2 bases between them. The CDR3 loop is CASSYSTGANVLTF. CDR3 sequence (DNA): TGTGCCAGCAGTTACTCGACTGGGGCCAACGTCCTGACTTTC.